Given below is one TCR beta chain in context. The sample originates from a study of STAT5B mutations in CD4+ large granular lymphocyte leukemia. TCRdb keeps only in-frame clones here, not all; method: immunoSEQ multiplex PCR. The sample contains about 26,000 clones, around 81% of which appear only once. The CDR3 extends over 13 amino acids. Germline V gene data show CDR1 as SGHRS and CDR2 as YFSETQ. Trimming removed 4 bases from V and 0 bases from J, with 7 bases in between. This chain uses TRBV5-1 with TRBJ1-2; D is ambiguous. This receptor was obtained from a human donor in good health. Input material: CD4+ T cells from blood buffy coats. CDR3 sequence reads: CASSPTANYGYTF. DNA for the CDR3: TGCGCCAGCAGCCCTACAGCTAACTATGGCTACACCTTC.